This T cell receptor beta chain is drawn from a study of control samples from healthy donors and cancer patients. The CDR3 sequence is 18 residues long. The germline V and J ends were trimmed by 2 bases and 13 bases, with 28 bases remaining between them. CDR1 and CDR2 from the germline V gene are SGHRS and YFSETQ. Clones were sequenced by immunoSEQ multiplex PCR, and TCRdb holds only the in-frame ones, with some missing. Of some 49,000 clones in the sample, about 92% were seen once. Sequencing was carried out using PBMCs. V gene TRBV5-1 combines with J gene TRBJ2-6; D might be TRBD2 (6 bases). The sequence derives from a young man with colorectal cancer. The CDR3 spells CASSLLPGTPGLPPVLTF. The CDR3 DNA reads as TGCGCCAGCAGCTTACTCCCTGGGACTCCTGGGTTGCCTCCAGTCCTGACTTTC. Using reference TRBV5-1 and TRBJ2-6 for the parts outside the CDR3, the full variable domain is KAGVTQTPRYLIKTRGQQVTLSCSPISGHRSVSWYQQTPGQGLQFLFEYFSETQRNKGNFPGRFSGRQFSNSRSEMNVSTLELGDSALYLCASSLLPGTPGLPPVLTFGAGSRLTVL.